This paragraph reports one T cell receptor (beta chain). This specimen comes from a study of blood T cell repertoires in COVID-19. Libraries were prepared by immunoSEQ multiplex PCR; TCRdb keeps only in-frame clonotypes and omits some of them. The sample shows a few hundred thousand clones, around 84% of them seen only once. The sequenced sample was peripheral blood. This TCR derives from a young man with active or convalescent COVID-19.

For the CDR3, the DNA is TGTGCCAGCAGTTTAGGAGATCTTATCTCCAGAAACATTCAGTACTTC. Amino acids: CASSLGDLISRNIQYF. The rearrangement links TRBV28 to TRBJ2-4; D gene ambiguous. Germline V gene lookup returns CDR1 MDHEN and CDR2 SYDVKM. The CDR3 consists of 16 residues. V was trimmed by 2 bases and J by 6 bases, leaving 17 bases between them.